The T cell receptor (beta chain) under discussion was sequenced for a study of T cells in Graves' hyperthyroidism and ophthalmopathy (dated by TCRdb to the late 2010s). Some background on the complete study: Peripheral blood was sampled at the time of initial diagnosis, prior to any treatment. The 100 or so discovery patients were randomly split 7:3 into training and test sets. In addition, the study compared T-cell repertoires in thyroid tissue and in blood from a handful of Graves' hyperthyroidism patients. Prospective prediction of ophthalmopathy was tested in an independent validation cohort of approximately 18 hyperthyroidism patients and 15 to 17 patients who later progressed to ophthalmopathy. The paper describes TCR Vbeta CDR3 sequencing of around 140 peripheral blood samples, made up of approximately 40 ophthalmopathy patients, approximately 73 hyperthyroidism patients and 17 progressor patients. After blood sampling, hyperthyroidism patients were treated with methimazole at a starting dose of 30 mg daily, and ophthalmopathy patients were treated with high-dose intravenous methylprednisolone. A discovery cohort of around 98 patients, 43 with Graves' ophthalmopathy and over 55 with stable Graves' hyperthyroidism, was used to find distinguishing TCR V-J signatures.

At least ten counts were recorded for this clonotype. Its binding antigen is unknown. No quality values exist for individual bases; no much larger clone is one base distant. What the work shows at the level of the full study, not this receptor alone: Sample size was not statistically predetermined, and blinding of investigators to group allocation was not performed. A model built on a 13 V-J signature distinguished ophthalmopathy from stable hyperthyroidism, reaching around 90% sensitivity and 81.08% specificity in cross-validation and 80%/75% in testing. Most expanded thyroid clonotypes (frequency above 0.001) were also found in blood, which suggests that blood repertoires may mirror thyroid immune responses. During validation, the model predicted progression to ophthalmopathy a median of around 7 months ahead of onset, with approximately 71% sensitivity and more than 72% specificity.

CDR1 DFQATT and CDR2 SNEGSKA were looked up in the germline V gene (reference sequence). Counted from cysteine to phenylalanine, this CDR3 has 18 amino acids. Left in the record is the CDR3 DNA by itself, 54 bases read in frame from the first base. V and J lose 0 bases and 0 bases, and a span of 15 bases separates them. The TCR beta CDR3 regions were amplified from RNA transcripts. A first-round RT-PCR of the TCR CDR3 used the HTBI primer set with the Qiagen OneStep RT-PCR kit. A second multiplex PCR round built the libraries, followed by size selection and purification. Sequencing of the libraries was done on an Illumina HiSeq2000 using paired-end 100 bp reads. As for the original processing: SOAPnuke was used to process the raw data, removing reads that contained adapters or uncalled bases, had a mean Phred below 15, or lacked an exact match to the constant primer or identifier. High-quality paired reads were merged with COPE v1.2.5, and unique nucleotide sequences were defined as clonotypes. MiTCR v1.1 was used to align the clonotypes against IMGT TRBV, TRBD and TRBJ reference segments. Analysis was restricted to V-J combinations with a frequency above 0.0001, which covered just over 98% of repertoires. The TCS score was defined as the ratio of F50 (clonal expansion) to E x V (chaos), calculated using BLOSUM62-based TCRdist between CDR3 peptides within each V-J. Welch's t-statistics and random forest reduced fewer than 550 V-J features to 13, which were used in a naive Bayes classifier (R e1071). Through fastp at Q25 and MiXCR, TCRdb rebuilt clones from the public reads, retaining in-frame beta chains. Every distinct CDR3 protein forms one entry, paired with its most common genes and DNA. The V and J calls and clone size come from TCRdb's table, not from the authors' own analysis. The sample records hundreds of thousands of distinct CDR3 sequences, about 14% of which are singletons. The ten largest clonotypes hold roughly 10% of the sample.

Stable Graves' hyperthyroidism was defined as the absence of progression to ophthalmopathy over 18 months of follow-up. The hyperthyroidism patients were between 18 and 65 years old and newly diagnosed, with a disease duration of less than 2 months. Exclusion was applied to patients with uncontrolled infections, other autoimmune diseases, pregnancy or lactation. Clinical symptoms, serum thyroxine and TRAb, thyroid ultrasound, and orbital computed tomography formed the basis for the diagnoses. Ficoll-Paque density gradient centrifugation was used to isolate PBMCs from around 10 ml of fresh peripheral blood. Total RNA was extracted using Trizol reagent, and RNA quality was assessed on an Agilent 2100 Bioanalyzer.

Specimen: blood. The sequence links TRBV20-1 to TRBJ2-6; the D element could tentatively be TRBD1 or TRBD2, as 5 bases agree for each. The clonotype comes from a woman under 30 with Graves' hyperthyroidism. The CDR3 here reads CSARERPGRTSGANVLTF. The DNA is TGCAGTGCTAGAGAGCGGCCGGGGCGAACCTCTGGGGCCAACGTCCTGACTTTC.